The 32 T cell receptor beta chains below were found in one sample sequenced in a study of regulatory T cells in long-lasting Graves disease. Time point denoted: newly diagnosed GD, antithyroid drugs for less than 3 months. The TCR library used RNA extracted from PBMCs. The authors built TCR beta libraries using iRepertoire HTBI primers and Arm-PCR of CDR3 regions. A single record per CDR3 protein comes from TCRdb applying MiXCR to the multiplex PCR reads. The sample yields about 430,000 distinct CDR3 sequences, 15% seen once. The same sample was also used in a study of T cells in Graves' hyperthyroidism and ophthalmopathy.

The starting material was peripheral blood mononuclear cells (PBMCs), obtained at new diagnosis, from a patient treated with antithyroid drugs. The receptors were gathered from a middle-aged woman with Graves disease.

This chain joins TRBV5-6 and TRBJ2-4; TRBD2 aligns across 8 bases. The CDR3 loop spans 17 amino acids. The trim removed 1 base at V and 0 bases at J, leaving 6 bases unmatched. Per germline, CDR1 SGHDT and CDR2 YYEEEE. Written as DNA, the CDR3 is TGTGCCAGCAGCTTGTATACTAGCGGTATAGCCAAAAACATTCAGTACTTC. It yields the protein CASSLYTSGIAKNIQYF.

With respect to this clonotype: A much larger clone differs from this one at a single base, so this may be a read error. This likely comes from a read error, as the CDR3 has no conserved phenylalanine or tryptophan at its end. The chain joins TRBV7-6 to TRBJ2-5, with 11 bases that match TRBD2. The CDR3 extends over 15 amino acids. After removal of 5 bases from V and 1 base from J, the junction contained 3 bases not matched to a gene. CDR1 is SGHVS, CDR2 FNYEAQ, per germline. The CDR3 reads CASSRGTSGQETQYI. The DNA of the CDR3 is TGTGCCAGCAGCCGAGGGACTAGCGGCCAAGAGACCCAGTACATC.

This clonotype was counted many times. The rearrangement links TRBV5-1 to TRBJ2-1; possibly TRBD2 for D (5 bases). V lost 0 bases, J lost 8 bases, and 6 bases lay in between. This CDR3 contains 12 residues. Germline V gene lookup returns CDR1 SGHRS and CDR2 YFSETQ. The chain's CDR3 is CASSLAGDEQFF. DNA of the CDR3: TGCGCCAGCAGCTTGGCCGGGGATGAGCAGTTCTTC.

There are many counts of this clonotype. The V and J genes are TRBV5-1 and TRBJ1-1, with 9 nucleotides matching TRBD1. V was pared by 4 bases and J by 2 bases, with 3 bases of the junction left unmatched. Germline loops: CDR1 SGHRS, CDR2 YFSETQ. The CDR3 is made up of 14 amino acids. As DNA, the CDR3 is TGCGCCAGCAGCATGGGACAGGGCAACACTGAAGCTTTCTTT. As protein: CASSMGQGNTEAFF. Combining the CDR3 with reference TRBV5-1 and TRBJ1-1 gives the whole variable domain KAGVTQTPRYLIKTRGQQVTLSCSPISGHRSVSWYQQTPGQGLQFLFEYFSETQRNKGNFPGRFSGRQFSNSRSEMNVSTLELGDSALYLCASSMGQGNTEAFFGQGTRLTVV.

This clonotype has a count of ten or more. J is TRBJ2-5 and V is TRBV28; D possibly corresponds to TRBD2 (6 bases). Germline V gene sequence: CDR1 MDHEN, CDR2 SYDVKM. This CDR3 is built from 16 residues. Trimming removed 2 bases at V and 1 base at J, with 14 bases between. The CDR3 nucleotides are TGTGCCAGCAGTTTAATAGGGACTCCGTCCCAAGAGACCCAGTACTTC. It encodes CASSLIGTPSQETQYF.

This clonotype has a count of ten or more. The V call is TRBV2, the J call TRBJ1-2; maybe TRBD1 (5 bases). CDR1 and CDR2 from the germline V gene are SNHLY and FYNNEI. This CDR3 is built from 13 residues. Deletions cut 4 bases from V and 7 bases from J, with 13 bases between. The CDR3 reads CASSGGGRVGYTF. CDR3 DNA: TGTGCCAGCAGTGGGGGGGGACGGGTTGGCTACACCTTC.

This clonotype was detected many times. This rearrangement joins TRBV3-1 to TRBJ2-2; 10 positions match TRBD2. This CDR3 has 19 residues. The germline V gene has CDR1 LGHDT and CDR2 YNNKEL (reference sequence). The trim removed 4 bases at V and 7 bases at J, leaving 18 bases unmatched. The CDR3 reads CASSPDRNSLAGVGGELFF. DNA for the CDR3: TGTGCCAGCAGCCCGGACAGGAACTCCCTAGCGGGAGTTGGCGGGGAGCTGTTTTTT.

This clonotype has only a few counts. The V and J genes are TRBV28 and TRBJ2-1; 12 bases align to TRBD2. This CDR3 contains 16 residues. The V segment lost 1 base and the J segment 8 bases; nucleotides outside the gene matches: 6. Germline V gives CDR1 MDHEN, CDR2 SYDVKM. The CDR3 loop reads CASSLSPRLAGDEQFF. In DNA, the CDR3 is TGTGCCAGCAGTTTATCACCCCGACTAGCGGGAGATGAGCAGTTCTTC.

This clonotype was counted ten times or more. V usage is TRBV28 and J usage is TRBJ1-2; TRBD1 agrees at 11 bases. V gave up 2 bases and J gave up 8 bases; unmatched junction bases: 4. The CDR3 runs to 14 residues. The germline CDR1 and CDR2 sequences are MDHEN and SYDVKM. Here the CDR3 DNA reads TGTGCCAGCAGTTTAGGACAGGGGGCGGGGGGCTACACCTTC. Residues: CASSLGQGAGGYTF.

This clonotype was observed at least ten times. This chain connects TRBV7-9 to TRBJ2-7; the D gene could be TRBD1 or TRBD2 (5 bases each). Germline CDR1 reads SEHNR; CDR2 reads FQNEAQ (reference sequence). The V end lost 5 bases, the J end lost 4 bases, and 18 bases lay between the germline ends. This CDR3 has 15 residues. The CDR3 loop is CASSHPEMWGYEQYF. The DNA for the CDR3 is TGTGCCAGCAGCCACCCCGAGATGTGGGGGTACGAGCAGTACTTC.

This clonotype has a handful of counts. The rearrangement links TRBV4-2 to TRBJ1-2, with D unclear. CDR1 is LGHNA, CDR2 YNFKEQ, per germline. The CDR3 totals 14 residues. The ends were cut back, 4 bases at V and 3 bases at J, with 12 bases in the middle. CDR3 DNA sequence: TGTGCCAGCAGCCGAGAGACATCCGACTATGGCTACACCTTC. Protein product: CASSRETSDYGYTF.

As for this clonotype: Mismatch with germline at one junction end may stem from a read error. The chain combines TRBV18 with TRBJ2-1, with TRBD2 matching over 8 bases. The CDR3 extends over 15 amino acids. Germline V lookup: CDR1 KGHSH, CDR2 LQKENI. The CDR3 sequence is CASSAPGLVQNEQFF. The CDR3 nucleotides are TGTGCCAGCTCAGCACCGGGACTAGTTCAGAATGAGCAGTTCTTC.

Details on this clonotype: This may be a read error, as it is one base from a much larger clone. CDR3 DNA: TGTGTCAGCAGCCCCCGGGAGGGCCGGGAGACCCAGTACTTC. Translated: CVSSPREGRETQYF. The rearrangement joins TRBV11-2 to TRBJ2-5; TRBD2 matches at 8 bases. Germline V gives CDR1 SGHAT, CDR2 FQNNGV. CDR3 length equals 14 residues.

The chain employs TRBV3-1 and TRBJ2-5; 9 bases are shared with TRBD2. This CDR3 region has 19 residues. Germline assignment: CDR1 LGHDT and CDR2 YNNKEL (reference sequence). V shed 4 bases and J 3 bases; nucleotides not matched to a gene: 18. CDR3 loop: CASSLLAPAAGGEKETQYF. The CDR3 DNA sequence: TGTGCCAGCAGCCTCCTCGCGCCGGCGGCGGGAGGGGAGAAAGAGACCCAGTACTTC.

At least ten counts were recorded for this clonotype. This chain connects TRBV7-2 to TRBJ2-2, with D tentatively TRBD2 (6 bases). CDR3 length equals 15 residues. Trimming took off 4 bases at V and 1 base at J, with 10 bases between the two ends. Germline V gives CDR1 SGHTA, CDR2 FQGNSA. The CDR3 sequence is CASSSLGLNTGELFF. As DNA, the CDR3 is TGTGCCAGCAGCTCGTTGGGACTGAACACCGGGGAGCTGTTTTTT. Full variable domain (outside the CDR3, taken from reference TRBV7-2 and TRBJ2-2): GAGVSQSPSNKVTEKGKDVELRCDPISGHTALYWYRQSLGQGLEFLIYFQGNSAPDKSGLPSDRFSAERTGGSVSTLTIQRTQQEDSAVYLCASSSLGLNTGELFFGEGSRLTVL.

The chain couples TRBV28 to TRBJ1-5; unclear D gene. V was cut by 3 bases and J by 0 bases, with 9 bases left in between. The CDR3 runs 15 residues. Germline V gene sequence: CDR1 MDHEN, CDR2 SYDVKM. The CDR3 region has the DNA TGTGCCAGCAGTTTGTCCAGTTATAGCAATCAGCCCCAGCATTTT. This sequence encodes CASSLSSYSNQPQHF.

This rearrangement joins TRBV5-4 to TRBJ2-7, with 7 bases aligning to TRBD1. Per the germline V gene, CDR1 is SGHNT and CDR2 is YYREEE (reference sequence). J gave up 6 bases and V 0 bases, and 6 bases lay outside the gene matches. The CDR3 has 14 residues. This chain's CDR3 is CASSLDRQGAEQYF. As DNA, the CDR3 is TGTGCCAGCAGCTTGGATAGACAGGGAGCCGAGCAGTACTTC.

This clonotype has a count of ten or more. The chain has TRBV27 and TRBJ2-7, with TRBD2 matching 8 bases. The germline CDR1 and CDR2 sequences are MNHEY and SMNVEV (reference sequence). The CDR3 is 13 residues long. V shed 6 bases and J 4 bases; nucleotides not matched to a gene: 5. The CDR3 DNA follows: TGTGCCAGCAGCTTAACTAGCGGTTACGAGCAGTACTTC. Translated: CASSLTSGYEQYF.

This clonotype appeared a few times. The V call is TRBV5-1, the J call TRBJ2-1; D might be TRBD2 (6 bases). Trimming removed 2 bases from V and 5 bases from J, with 14 bases in between. Germline V CDR1 and CDR2: SGHRS, YFSETQ. This CDR3 is 15 amino acids long. The CDR3 is CASSLWGVSDNEQFF. The CDR3 nucleotides read TGCGCCAGCAGCTTATGGGGGGTATCGGACAATGAGCAGTTCTTC.

This clonotype was picked up many times. V is TRBV7-3 and J is TRBJ2-3, with 12 bases that match TRBD2. V lost 5 bases to trimming and J lost 4 bases; unmatched junction nucleotides: 19. The CDR3 is 20 residues long. Germline CDR1 and CDR2: SGHTA and FQGTGA. The CDR3 DNA sequence: TGTGCCAGCAGCGCCCCGACTAGCGGGAGAGCGGGTTTCGGCTCAGATACGCAGTATTTT. This codes for CASSAPTSGRAGFGSDTQYF. The full variable domain, completed using reference TRBV7-3 and TRBJ2-3, is GAGVSQTPSNKVTEKGKYVELRCDPISGHTALYWYRQSLGQGPEFLIYFQGTGAADDSGLPNDRFFAVRPEGSVSTLKIQRTERGDSAVYLCASSAPTSGRAGFGSDTQYFGPGTRLTVL.

This chain connects TRBV6-5 to TRBJ1-3; D may be TRBD1 (5 bases). The CDR3 has 16 residues. Germline values: CDR1 MNHEY, CDR2 SVGAGI. With 0 bases removed from V and 4 bases from J, the gap between germline ends came to 13 bases. The CDR3 here is CASSYSSREMGNTIYF. CDR3 DNA: TGTGCCAGCAGTTACTCGAGCAGGGAAATGGGAAACACCATATATTTT.

V and J are TRBV13 and TRBJ2-5; TRBD2 agrees at 12 bases. CDR3 length equals 17 residues. Germline V gives CDR1 PRHDT, CDR2 FYEKMQ (reference sequence). V lost 5 bases to trimming and J lost 5 bases; unmatched junction nucleotides: 12. CDR3 in amino acids: CASSLRLAGEGRETQYF. Here the CDR3 DNA reads TGTGCCAGCAGCCTCCGACTAGCGGGAGAGGGTCGGGAGACCCAGTACTTC. Based on the CDR3 plus reference TRBV13 and TRBJ2-5, the full variable domain is AAGVIQSPRHLIKEKRETATLKCYPIPRHDTVYWYQQGPGQDPQFLISFYEKMQSDKGSIPDRFSAQQFSDYHSELNMSSLELGDSALYFCASSLRLAGEGRETQYFGPGTRLLVL.

This clonotype has more than one count but fewer than ten. This rearrangement joins TRBV4-2 to TRBJ2-1, with D maybe TRBD1 (6 bases). This CDR3 contains 17 residues. Germline CDR1 LGHNA, CDR2 YNFKEQ. The V and J ends lost 1 base and 5 bases respectively, with 18 bases between them. In nucleotides, the CDR3 is TGTGCCAGCAGCCAAGGGTTGGGTCAGGGGACAAACAATGAGCAGTTCTTC. Amino acids: CASSQGLGQGTNNEQFF.

The chain joins TRBV7-2 to TRBJ2-1; D remains unclear. CDR1 SGHTA and CDR2 FQGNSA come from the germline V gene. The ends were cut back, 1 base at V and 5 bases at J, with 6 bases in the middle. This CDR3 has 13 amino acids. In DNA, the CDR3 is TGTGCCAGCAGCTTAGAAAACCACAATGAGCAGTTCTTC. Amino acid sequence: CASSLENHNEQFF.

V and J are TRBV20-1 and TRBJ1-4; D is possibly TRBD1 (5 bases). The germline V gene encodes CDR1 DFQATT and CDR2 SNEGSKA (reference sequence). V was clipped by 0 bases and J by 5 bases, with 10 bases between them. The CDR3 extends over 14 amino acids. The CDR3 region is CSARDLAGNEKLFF. The CDR3 nucleotides are TGCAGTGCTAGAGATCTAGCAGGGAATGAAAAACTGTTTTTT.

Only one count was recorded for this clonotype. A much larger clone is a single base away; this may be a read error. The rearrangement links TRBV6-5 to TRBJ1-6; tentatively, D is TRBD1 (6 bases). The CDR3 is made up of 14 amino acids. The V end was cut by 3 bases, the J end by 11 bases, with 14 bases between. Germline V gene data show CDR1 as MNHEY and CDR2 as SVGAGI. Here the CDR3 reads CASSYGQQNPPLHF. Here the CDR3 DNA reads TGTGCCAGCAGTTATGGACAGCAAAATCCACCCCTCCACTTT.

This clonotype has a handful of counts. This sequence joins TRBV5-4 and TRBJ2-1; no definite D call. This CDR3 has 11 residues. V lost 6 bases and J 13 bases, leaving 14 bases between the germline ends. Germline CDR1 reads SGHNT; CDR2 reads YYREEE (reference sequence). Here the CDR3 DNA reads TGTGCCAGCAACTCCCAGGATAACCAGTTCTTC. Translation gives CASNSQDNQFF.

The rearrangement uses TRBV7-2 and TRBJ2-3; D might be TRBD2 (5 bases). This CDR3 comprises 16 residues. With 1 base removed from V and 1 base from J, the gap between germline ends came to 12 bases. In germline, CDR1 is SGHTA, CDR2 FQGNSA. CDR3 coding DNA: TGTGCCAGCAGCTTAGGGCTAGCTCTGGGCACAGATACGCAGTATTTT. It yields the protein CASSLGLALGTDTQYF.

The sample holds a few counts of this clonotype. The chain is built from TRBV28 and TRBJ2-6, with D possibly TRBD1 on 6 matching bases. Germline values: CDR1 MDHEN, CDR2 SYDVKM. The CDR3 consists of 16 residues. The V gene lost 6 bases and the J gene lost 2 bases, with 14 bases spanning the gap. Here the CDR3 reads CASSRKTGTGANVLTF. As DNA, the CDR3 is TGTGCCAGCAGCCGAAAAACAGGGACTGGGGCCAACGTCCTGACTTTC.

This clonotype was seen ten or more times. V and J are TRBV6-2 or TRBV6-3 and TRBJ2-7, with 13 bases fitting TRBD2. V was pared by 6 bases and J by 5 bases, with 4 bases of the junction left unmatched. Germline V gene data show CDR1 as MNHEY and CDR2 as SVGEGT. The CDR3 runs to 14 residues. DNA of the CDR3: TGTGCCAGCAGACGGACTAGCGGGAGTCACGAGCAGTACTTC. This translates into CASRRTSGSHEQYF.

The sample holds a few counts of this clonotype. This sequence joins TRBV27 and TRBJ2-2; D is perhaps TRBD2 (5 bases). The CDR3 is made up of 13 amino acids. The germline gives CDR1 MNHEY, CDR2 SMNVEV (reference sequence). Trimming took off 0 bases at V and 14 bases at J, with 13 bases between the two ends. The CDR3 DNA is TGTGCCAGCAGTTTATCTACTAGTGCAACCCTGTTTTTT. Translation gives CASSLSTSATLFF.

This clonotype was recorded a few times. The chain uses TRBV7-8 and TRBJ2-2; a possible D gene is TRBD2 (6 bases). Germline CDR1 SGHVS, CDR2 FQNEAQ. V lost 5 bases, J lost 6 bases, and 16 bases lay in between. The length of the CDR3 is 15 residues. This CDR3 reads CASSPCKLAPGELFF. The CDR3 DNA reads as TGTGCCAGCAGCCCGTGTAAACTAGCCCCCGGGGAGCTGTTTTTT.